This T cell receptor beta chain was recovered during a study of T cell repertoires in cytomegalovirus infection. Study-wide results and caveats: Carriers of CMV plus the relevant HLA were identified by cumulative public TCR beta family frequency.

Each CDR3 protein is one row after TCRdb ran MiXCR on the reads. The table lists just under 300,000 distinct CDR3 sequences, about a tenth of them singletons, with less than 3% in the top ten. This clonotype was seen many times. The antigen is undetermined. The CDR3 covers 16 residues. Per the germline V gene, CDR1 is SEHNR and CDR2 is FQNEAQ (reference sequence). Trimming pared 1 base from V and 6 bases from J, leaving 19 bases between. V usage is TRBV7-9 and J usage is TRBJ2-7, with D perhaps TRBD1 (6 bases). The TCR was taken from a human donor in good health (CMV status not recorded). Some clones in this sample may be carry-over from other donors' samples. The sequenced sample consisted of PBMCs. This CDR3 is CASSLVSGTPEGEQYF. Written as DNA, the CDR3 is TGTGCCAGCAGCTTAGTCTCCGGGACACCCGAGGGCGAGCAGTACTTC.